A single sample gave rise to the 18 T cell receptor beta chains below, sequenced in a study of T cells in localized non-small cell lung cancer (TCRdb year 2020). Receptors were amplified or captured by the immunoSEQ multiplex PCR assay. TCRdb re-hosts the immuneACCESS table, in-frame sequences only. Its copies lack some clones; in the studies checked, an unresolved V gene accounts for under half of them, and the cause for the rest is not known. Present in this sample are roughly 50,000 clones, roughly four fifths of which were seen just once. 20% of the sample is in the top ten clones. Material: peripheral blood, obtained before any cancer treatment. The origin of the receptors is a female donor at least 60 years old with stage II squamous cell lung carcinoma.

This clone is a singleton in its sample. This chain connects TRBV7-2 to TRBJ1-1, with TRBD1 matching 8 bases. Germline V gene sequence: CDR1 SGHTA, CDR2 FQGNSA. Trimming took 1 base from V and 4 from J; bases not matched to a gene: 5. The CDR3 extends over 15 amino acids. The CDR3 region has the DNA TGTGCCAGCAGCTTAGTTGGCACAGGGGGCACTGAAGCTTTCTTT. Translating it yields CASSLVGTGGTEAFF.

The rearrangement uses TRBV4-2 and TRBJ2-3, with TRBD2 matching over 12 bases. Germline V gene data show CDR1 as LGHNA and CDR2 as YNFKEQ. After removal of 0 bases from V and 5 bases from J, the junction contained 12 bases not matched to a gene. This CDR3 is built from 19 residues. CDR3 DNA: TGTGCCAGCAGCCAAGATATCGCTAGCGGGGGGGCGCTTAAAGATACGCAGTATTTT. Protein sequence: CASSQDIASGGALKDTQYF.

The chain carries TRBV10-3 and TRBJ1-5; 10 bases align to TRBD1. Germline V gives CDR1 ENHRY, CDR2 SYGVKD. The CDR3 contains 15 residues. J lost 5 bases, V lost 3 bases, and 4 bases had no gene match. CDR3 residues: CAISDSGTGDQPQHF. CDR3 nucleotide sequence: TGTGCCATCAGTGATTCCGGGACAGGGGATCAGCCCCAGCATTTT.

The V and J genes are TRBV5-1 and TRBJ2-1, with 8 bases lining up with TRBD2. Trimming took 0 bases from V and 5 from J; bases not matched to a gene: 13. The CDR3 totals 18 residues. CDR1 is SGHRS and CDR2 is YFSETQ in the germline V gene. This chain's CDR3 is CASSLGHLGSGAHNEQFF. Written as DNA, the CDR3 is TGCGCCAGCAGCTTGGGCCACCTGGGTAGCGGGGCTCACAATGAGCAGTTCTTC.

The V and J genes are TRBV20-1 and TRBJ1-1, with D maybe TRBD1 (6 bases). V gave up 6 bases and J gave up 8 bases, with 13 bases separating them. The CDR3 has 11 amino acids. Per germline, CDR1 DFQATT and CDR2 SNEGSKA (reference sequence). The CDR3 nucleotides are TGCAGTGCAAGGACAGTGGGAGAAGCTTTCTTT. The encoded protein is CSARTVGEAFF.

The chain has TRBV5-1 and TRBJ2-5, with D hard to call. CDR1 and CDR2 (germline): SGHRS, YFSETQ. V lost 2 bases to trimming and J lost 5 bases, with 4 bases between them. There are 11 residues in the CDR3. The CDR3 is CASSLKETQYF. The CDR3, as DNA: TGCGCCAGCAGCTTAAAGGAGACCCAGTACTTC.

V gene TRBV11-2 combines with J gene TRBJ1-3; D is perhaps TRBD1 (6 bases). With 1 base removed from V and 2 bases from J, the gap between germline ends came to 9 bases. CDR1 and CDR2 (germline): SGHAT, FQNNGV. There are 15 residues in the CDR3. CDR3 DNA sequence: TGTGCCAGCAGCTTAGTGGGGGGCCCTGGAAACACCATATATTTT. Translation gives CASSLVGGPGNTIYF.

J is TRBJ1-3 and V is TRBV5-1; D unclear. V lost 2 bases and J 1 base, leaving 13 bases between the germline ends. CDR1 is SGHRS and CDR2 is YFSETQ in the germline V gene. The CDR3 covers 16 residues. DNA for the CDR3: TGCGCCAGCAGCTTATCCCCCCCGGATTCTGGAAACACCATATATTTT. This codes for CASSLSPPDSGNTIYF.

This clone appeared a few times. V usage is TRBV5-8 and J usage is TRBJ1-1; D remains unclear. CDR3 length: 20 amino acids. Trimming cost V 1 base and J 4 bases, with 29 bases left between them. The germline V gene has CDR1 SGHTS and CDR2 YDEGEE. The CDR3 sequence: CASSLSYAGVGRRSGTEAFF. In nucleotides, the CDR3 is TGTGCCAGCAGCTTGTCTTACGCAGGCGTTGGTAGAAGGTCGGGCACTGAAGCTTTCTTT.

This chain uses TRBV4-3 with TRBJ1-1; no clear D. Trimming stripped 0 bases from V and 11 bases from J, with 19 bases between. CDR3 length: 15 residues. Germline CDR1 reads LGHNA; CDR2 reads YSLEER. CDR3 loop: CASSQDIVPGDRAFF. CDR3 nucleotides: TGCGCCAGCAGCCAAGACATAGTTCCCGGCGATCGGGCTTTCTTT.

The V and J genes are TRBV7-9 and TRBJ2-2, with 10 bases aligning to TRBD1. CDR3 size: 17 residues. Losses at the gene ends were 4 bases for V and 1 base for J; bases not matched to a gene: 6. Germline V CDR1 and CDR2: SEHNR, FQNEAQ (reference sequence). The chain's CDR3 is CASSSGTGAKNTGELFF. The CDR3 region has the DNA TGTGCCAGCAGCTCAGGGACAGGGGCTAAGAACACCGGGGAGCTGTTTTTT.

This chain uses TRBV6-6 with TRBJ1-5; D is unclear. CDR1 and CDR2 (germline): MNHNY, SVGAGI (reference sequence). V shed 0 bases and J shed 0 bases, with 6 bases lying between them. The CDR3 is 15 amino acids. The CDR3, as DNA: TGTGCCAGCAGTTACTCACAGACTAGCAATCAGCCCCAGCATTTT. Its translation: CASSYSQTSNQPQHF.

V gene TRBV5-1 combines with J gene TRBJ1-2; 7 bases are a match to TRBD1. V trimming: 0 bases; J trimming: 4 bases; junction bases outside the gene matches: 9. Germline V gene data show CDR1 as SGHRS and CDR2 as YFSETQ. The CDR3 loop spans 16 amino acids. CDR3 in amino acids: CASSLAGDSLPYGYTF. The CDR3 DNA follows: TGCGCCAGCAGCTTGGCGGGGGACAGTTTGCCCTATGGCTACACCTTC.

The chain recombines TRBV6-5 with TRBJ1-5; perhaps TRBD1 as D (5 bases). Germline V gene lookup returns CDR1 MNHEY and CDR2 SVGAGI. The V end lost 2 bases, the J end lost 7 bases, and 9 bases lay between the germline ends. CDR3 length: 13 residues. As DNA, the CDR3 is TGTGCCAGCAGTTACAGGGAGGGGCAGCCCCAGCATTTT. Its translation is CASSYREGQPQHF.

The rearrangement links TRBV5-8 to TRBJ1-3; D uncertain. Trimming stripped 2 bases from V and 1 base from J, with 7 bases between. Germline V gene lookup returns CDR1 SGHTS and CDR2 YDEGEE. This CDR3 has 14 residues. The CDR3 loop reads CASSFLKSGNTIYF. In DNA, the CDR3 is TGTGCCAGCAGCTTTCTGAAATCTGGAAACACCATATATTTT. The full variable domain, rest sourced from reference TRBV5-8 and TRBJ1-3, is EAGVTQSPTHLIKTRGQQATLRCSPISGHTSVYWYQQALGLGLQFLLWYDEGEERNRGNFPPRFSGRQFPNYSSELNVNALELEDSALYLCASSFLKSGNTIYFGEGSWLTVV.

This clone has a single count. The chain employs TRBV7-2 and TRBJ2-1; tentative D call: TRBD1 (5 bases). CDR1 is SGHTA, CDR2 FQGNSA, per germline. V lost 5 bases and J lost 9, with 11 bases in between. The CDR3 has 12 amino acids. CDR3 protein: CASSHGQSEQFF. The CDR3 nucleotides read TGTGCCAGCAGCCATGGACAAAGTGAGCAGTTCTTC.

The chain links TRBV2 to TRBJ1-2, with 7 nucleotides matching TRBD1. Germline CDR1 is SNHLY and CDR2 is FYNNEI. The J segment lost 4 bases and the V segment lost 4 bases, leaving 6 bases of the junction unmatched. This CDR3 region has 14 residues. The CDR3 DNA follows: TGTGCCAGCAGTGGAGAAGACAGGGTCTATGGCTACACCTTC. Translated: CASSGEDRVYGYTF.

The gene calls are TRBV6-5 and TRBJ2-7; D remains ambiguous. V was clipped by 2 bases and J by 9 bases, with 8 bases between them. Per germline, CDR1 MNHEY and CDR2 SVGAGI. The CDR3 spans 11 residues. Here the CDR3 reads CASSYGFRQYF. In nucleotides, the CDR3 is TGTGCCAGCAGTTACGGGTTCCGGCAGTACTTC.